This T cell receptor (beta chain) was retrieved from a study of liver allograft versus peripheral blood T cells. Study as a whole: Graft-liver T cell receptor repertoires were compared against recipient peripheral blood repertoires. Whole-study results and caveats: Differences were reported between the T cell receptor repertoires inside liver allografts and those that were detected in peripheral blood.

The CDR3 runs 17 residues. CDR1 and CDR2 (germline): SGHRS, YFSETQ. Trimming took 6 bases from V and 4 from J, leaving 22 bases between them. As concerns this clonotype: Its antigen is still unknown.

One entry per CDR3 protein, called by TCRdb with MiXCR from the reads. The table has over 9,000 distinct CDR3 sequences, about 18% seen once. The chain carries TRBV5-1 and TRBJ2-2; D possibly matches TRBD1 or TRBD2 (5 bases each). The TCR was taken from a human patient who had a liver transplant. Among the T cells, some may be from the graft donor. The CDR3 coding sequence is TGCGCCAGCACCTATGGTGGGGCACATCGGGGCACCGGGGAGCTGTTTTTT. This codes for CASTYGGAHRGTGELFF.